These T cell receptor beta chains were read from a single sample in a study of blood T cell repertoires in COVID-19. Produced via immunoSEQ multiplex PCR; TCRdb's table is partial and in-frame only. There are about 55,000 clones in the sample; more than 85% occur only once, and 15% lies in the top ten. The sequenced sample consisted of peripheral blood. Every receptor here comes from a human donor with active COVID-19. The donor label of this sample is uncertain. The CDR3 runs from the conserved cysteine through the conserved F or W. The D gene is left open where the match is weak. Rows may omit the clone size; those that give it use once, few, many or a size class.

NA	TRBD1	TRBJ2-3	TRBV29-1	TGCAGCGTTGATCAGGGGGCGCGGGACCATACGCAGTATTTT	CSVDQGARDHTQYF
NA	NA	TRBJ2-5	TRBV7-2	TGTGCCAGCAGCTTCTACGGTAACCAAGAGACCCAGTACTTC	CASSFYGNQETQYF
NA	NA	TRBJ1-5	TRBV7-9	TGTGCCAGCAGCCTAGGAACTCTTCAGGAGCCCCAGCATTTT	CASSLGTLQEPQHF
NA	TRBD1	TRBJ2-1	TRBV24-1	TGTGCCACCAGTGACCGTACAGGGGGAATGTACAATGAGCAGTTCTTC	CATSDRTGGMYNEQFF
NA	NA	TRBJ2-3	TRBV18	TGTGCCAGCTCAACCAATACAGGGATGACAGATACGCAGTATTTT	CASSTNTGMTDTQYF
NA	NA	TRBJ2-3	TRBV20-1	TGCAGTGCTAGCTTAGCGACGGAGCAGTATTTT	CSASLATEQYF
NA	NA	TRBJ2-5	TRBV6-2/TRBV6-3	TGTGCCAGCAGTCGCAACTCCGCGGTGGGAGAGACCCAGTACTTC	CASSRNSAVGETQYF
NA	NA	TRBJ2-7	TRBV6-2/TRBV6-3	TGTGCCAGCAGTTACTCTCGGCAGGGGTCTGCCTACGAGCAGTACTTC	CASSYSRQGSAYEQYF
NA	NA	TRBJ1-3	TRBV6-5	TGTGCCAGCAGGGGGGGGTCTGGAAACACCATATATTTT	CASRGGSGNTIYF
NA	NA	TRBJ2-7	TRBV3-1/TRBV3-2	TGTGCCAGCAGCCAAGGTAAGGGGAGGAACGAGCAGTACTTC	CASSQGKGRNEQYF
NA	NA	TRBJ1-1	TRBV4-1	TGCGCCAGCAGCCAAGATAAGGGGATTTTGACTGAAGCTTTCTTT	CASSQDKGILTEAFF
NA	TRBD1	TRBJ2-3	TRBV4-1	TGCGCCAGCAGCCAAGATAGGACAGGGGGGAGCACAGATACGCAGTATTTT	CASSQDRTGGSTDTQYF
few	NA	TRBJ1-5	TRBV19	TGTGCCAGTAGTATAAACATTCGAAGCAATCAGCCCCAGCATTTT	CASSINIRSNQPQHF
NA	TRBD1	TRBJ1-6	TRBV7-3	TGTGCCAGCAGCTCCGGGACAGGGACTTCACCCCTCCACTTT	CASSSGTGTSPLHF
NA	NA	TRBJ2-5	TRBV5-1	TGCGCCAGCAGCTTCACAGGGAAAGAGACCCAGTACTTC	CASSFTGKETQYF
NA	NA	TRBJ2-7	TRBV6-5	TGTGCCAGCAGTTACTCGATGGGGCAGTCCTACGAGCAGTACTTC	CASSYSMGQSYEQYF
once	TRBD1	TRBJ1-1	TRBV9	TGTGCCAGCAGCGTAGCGGGACAGGGGACGAACACTGAAGCTTTCTTT	CASSVAGQGTNTEAFF
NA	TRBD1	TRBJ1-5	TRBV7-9	TGTGCCAGCAGCTTAAATCGGGACAGCATAAATCAGCCCCAGCATTTT	CASSLNRDSINQPQHF
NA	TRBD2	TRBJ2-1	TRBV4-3	TGCGCCAGCAGCCAAGATCTCTCGGGGGGTCTGGGCAATGAGCAGTTCTTC	CASSQDLSGGLGNEQFF
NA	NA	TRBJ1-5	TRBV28	TGTGCCAGCAGTCAAAATCAGCCCCAGCATTTT	CASSQNQPQHF
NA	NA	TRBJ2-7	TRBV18	TGTGCCAGCTCACCGAGTGGACAGTACCACGAGCAGTACTTC	CASSPSGQYHEQYF
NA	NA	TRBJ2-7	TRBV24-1	TGTGCCACCAGCGCCCGTCGGACAGGGAGGGCCTACGAGCAGTACTTC	CATSARRTGRAYEQYF
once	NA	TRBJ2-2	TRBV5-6	TGTGCCAGCAGCTTGCAGTGGGGGGTTAACACCGGGGAGCTGTTTTTT	CASSLQWGVNTGELFF
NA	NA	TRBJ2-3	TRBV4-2	TGTGCCAGCAGCCAAGGGGGGGGCCTAACAGATACGCAGTATTTT	CASSQGGGLTDTQYF
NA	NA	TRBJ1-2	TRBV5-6	TGTGCCAGCAGCCTTTTTAACTATGGCTACACCTTC	CASSLFNYGYTF
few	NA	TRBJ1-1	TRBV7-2	TGTGCCAGCAGCCTACCCCAAATGCGGGCTACCACTGAAGCTTTCTTT	CASSLPQMRATTEAFF
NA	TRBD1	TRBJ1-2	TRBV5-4	TGTGCCAGCAGCCTACAGGGGAACTATGGCTACACCTTC	CASSLQGNYGYTF
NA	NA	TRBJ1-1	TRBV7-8	TGTGCCAGCAGCTTAGTAACGGGGAACACTGAAGCTTTCTTT	CASSLVTGNTEAFF
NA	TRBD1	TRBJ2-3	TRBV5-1	TGCGCCAGCAGGACAGGGTTAACAGATACGCAGTATTTT	CASRTGLTDTQYF
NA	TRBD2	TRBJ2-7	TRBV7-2	TGTGCCAGCAGCTTACACGGCGGGGGCTCCTACGAGCAGTACTTC	CASSLHGGGSYEQYF
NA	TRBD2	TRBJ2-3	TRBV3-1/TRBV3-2	TGTGCCAGCAGCCTTCGGACTAGCGGGGGCGCAGATACGCAGTATTTT	CASSLRTSGGADTQYF
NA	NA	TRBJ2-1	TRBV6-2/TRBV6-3	TGTGCCAGCAGCCCCAGCGGTAATGAGCAGTTCTTC	CASSPSGNEQFF
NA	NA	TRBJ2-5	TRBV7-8	TGTGCCAGCCGCTGGTTAGAGGGTTGGCAAGAGACCCAGTACTTC	CASRWLEGWQETQYF
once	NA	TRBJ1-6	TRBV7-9	TGTGCCAGCAGCTTAGGGGGGGGTGATTCACCCCTCCACTTT	CASSLGGGDSPLHF
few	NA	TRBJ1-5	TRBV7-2	TGTGCCAGCAGCCCCGGACAGTTCAATCAGCCCCAGCATTTT	CASSPGQFNQPQHF
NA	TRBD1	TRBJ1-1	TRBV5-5	TGTGCCAGCAGCAGGCCGGGACAGGGGACTGAAGCTTTCTTT	CASSRPGQGTEAFF
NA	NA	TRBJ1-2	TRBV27	TGTGCCAGCAGTCGGATGTCGGGGGGCAACTATGGCTACACCTTC	CASSRMSGGNYGYTF
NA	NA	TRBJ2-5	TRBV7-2	TGTGCCAGCAGCTTATCGACTCCGACCCAGTACTTC	CASSLSTPTQYF
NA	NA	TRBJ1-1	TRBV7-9	TGTGCCAGCAGCTTCAATAAGAGGGTTCTAGCTTTCTTT	CASSFNKRVLAFF
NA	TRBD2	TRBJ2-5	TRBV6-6	TGTGCCAGCAGAGTTAGCGGGGGGGGGAGACATGAGACCCAGTACTTC	CASRVSGGGRHETQYF
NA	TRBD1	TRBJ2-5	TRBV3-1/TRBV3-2	TGTGCCAGCAGCCGCCGAGGACAGGGCCCCCAAGAGACCCAGTACTTC	CASSRRGQGPQETQYF
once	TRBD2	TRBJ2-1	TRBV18	TGTGCCAGCTCACCATTCAGAGGGACTAGCACCCGAAACAATGAGCAGTTCTTC	CASSPFRGTSTRNNEQFF
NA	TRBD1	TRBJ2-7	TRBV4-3	TGCGCCAGCAGCCGGGACAGGACTTCCTACGAGCAGTACTTC	CASSRDRTSYEQYF
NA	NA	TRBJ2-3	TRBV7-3	TGTGCCAGCAGCTTAACCGGGGGGCGCACAGATACGCAGTATTTT	CASSLTGGRTDTQYF
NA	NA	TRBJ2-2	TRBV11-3	TGTGCCAGCACCGAAACAGGGACCGGGGAGCTGTTTTTT	CASTETGTGELFF
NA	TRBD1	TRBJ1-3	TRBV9	TGTGCCAGCAGCGTGACAGGGGATACTGGAAACACCATATATTTT	CASSVTGDTGNTIYF
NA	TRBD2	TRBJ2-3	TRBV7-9	TGTGCCAGCAGCGCGGGACTAGCAAGACAAGATACGCAGTATTTT	CASSAGLARQDTQYF
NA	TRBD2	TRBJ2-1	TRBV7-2	TGTGCCAGCAGCTTAGGTAGCGGGGGGGGAAGCTACAATGAGCAGTTCTTC	CASSLGSGGGSYNEQFF
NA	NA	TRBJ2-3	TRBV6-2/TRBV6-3	TGTGCCAGCAGTTACTCGACGCGGGGCACAGATACGCAGTATTTT	CASSYSTRGTDTQYF
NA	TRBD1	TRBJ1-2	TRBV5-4	TGTGCCAGCAGCTTGGGGGGACAGGGTTACTATGGCTACACCTTC	CASSLGGQGYYGYTF
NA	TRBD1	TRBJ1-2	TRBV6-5	TGTGCCAGCAGGCGGACAGGTTATGGCTACACCTTC	CASRRTGYGYTF
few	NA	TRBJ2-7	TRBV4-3	TGCGCCAGCAGCCAAGGTGCGGGACCCTACGAGCAGTACTTC	CASSQGAGPYEQYF